This note documents a single T cell receptor (beta chain) sequence. This specimen belongs to a study of T cell changes during pregnancy in multiple sclerosis. This CDR3 is built from 17 residues. The V segment lost 4 bases and the J segment 1 base; nucleotides outside the gene matches: 7. Germline CDR1 is SGHRS and CDR2 is YFSETQ. TCRdb keeps only in-frame clones here, not all; method: immunoSEQ multiplex PCR. The sample carries about 69,000 clones, roughly 90% recorded once. The sequence was obtained from a female donor in good health, enrolled as a control in a pregnancy study. Material: CD4+ T cells from peripheral blood mononuclear cells, obtained in the third trimester of pregnancy. The rearrangement links TRBV5-1 to TRBJ2-6, with TRBD1 matching 8 bases. CDR3 in DNA: TGCGCCAGCAGCACGGGACAGGATTTTTCTGGGGCCAACGTCCTGACTTTC. This sequence encodes CASSTGQDFSGANVLTF. The full variable domain, with the rest looked up from reference TRBV5-1 and TRBJ2-6, is KAGVTQTPRYLIKTRGQQVTLSCSPISGHRSVSWYQQTPGQGLQFLFEYFSETQRNKGNFPGRFSGRQFSNSRSEMNVSTLELGDSALYLCASSTGQDFSGANVLTFGAGSRLTVL.